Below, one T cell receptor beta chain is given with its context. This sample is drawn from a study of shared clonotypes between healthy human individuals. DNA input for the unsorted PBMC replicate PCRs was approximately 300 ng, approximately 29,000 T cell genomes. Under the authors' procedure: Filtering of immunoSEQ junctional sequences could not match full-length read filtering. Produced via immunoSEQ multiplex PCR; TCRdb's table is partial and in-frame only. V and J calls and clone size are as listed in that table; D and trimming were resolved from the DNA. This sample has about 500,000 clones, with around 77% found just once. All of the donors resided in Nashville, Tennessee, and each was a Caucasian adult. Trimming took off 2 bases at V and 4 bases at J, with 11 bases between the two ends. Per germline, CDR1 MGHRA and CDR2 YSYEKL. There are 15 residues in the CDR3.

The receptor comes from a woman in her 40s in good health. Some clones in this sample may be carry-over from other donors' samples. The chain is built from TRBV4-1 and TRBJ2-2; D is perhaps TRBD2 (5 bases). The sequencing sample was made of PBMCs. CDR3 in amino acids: CASSQRIAFTGELFF. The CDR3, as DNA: TGCGCCAGCAGCCAAAGAATAGCGTTCACCGGGGAGCTGTTTTTT.